Given below is one T cell receptor beta chain in context. All enrollees were roughly 18 to 100 years old and from 20 to 30 US areas. Participants were placed into cohorts based on the clinical history they reported. Recovered Cohort 3 donors showed two negative PCRs, clearance, or symptom resolution. The CDR3 extends over 14 amino acids. The V gene's germline CDR1 is MNHEY and CDR2 SVGAGI. V trimming: 5 bases; J trimming: 6 bases; junction bases outside the gene matches: 5. Assay: immunoSEQ multiplex PCR; the TCRdb copy retains only in-frame clones and omits some. There are 160,000 or so clones in the sample; approximately 88% occur only once, and 6.6% lies in the top ten. The record originates from a study of blood T cell repertoires in COVID-19. Study details: Nucleic acid was either cDNA or gDNA, and it came from T cells, B-cell-depleted T cells, or PBMCs.

The chain employs TRBV6-5 and TRBJ2-7; TRBD2 agrees at 12 bases. The sequence came from a woman in her fifties or sixties who had recovered from COVID-19. The sequencing input was PBMCs or T cells enriched from blood (not recorded which). The CDR3 DNA is TGTGCCAGCAGTCTCCTAGCGGGGGGGCTCGAGCAGTACTTC. This sequence encodes CASSLLAGGLEQYF.